One and the same sample provided the 20 T cell receptor beta chains below, sequenced in a study of T cell responses to AZD1222 COVID-19 vaccine. Produced via immunoSEQ multiplex PCR; TCRdb's table is partial and in-frame only. The sample consists of roughly 150,000 clones, around 87% of them appearing once. The starting material was peripheral blood, obtained 28 days after the second AZD1222 dose. The receptors shown here come from an adult who received the AZD1222 COVID-19 vaccine.

The V call is TRBV9, the J call TRBJ2-7, with unresolved D. With 0 bases removed from V and 5 bases from J, the gap between germline ends came to 9 bases. Germline V gene data show CDR1 as SGDLS and CDR2 as YYNGEE. The CDR3 contains 13 residues. Written as DNA, the CDR3 is TGTGCCAGCAGCGTAGGATCAATCAACGAGCAGTACTTC. Translating it yields CASSVGSINEQYF.

The chain links TRBV2 to TRBJ2-2; TRBD2 matches 7 bases. This CDR3 contains 14 residues. Germline V gene sequence: CDR1 SNHLY, CDR2 FYNNEI. Trimming at V came to 7 bases and at J to 4 bases, leaving 6 bases not matched to a gene. The CDR3 region is CASTNSGFTGELFF. CDR3 nucleotides: TGTGCCAGCACCAATAGCGGGTTCACCGGGGAGCTGTTTTTT.

The genes are TRBV29-1 and TRBJ2-7, with D perhaps matching TRBD1 (6 bases). V was cut by 4 bases and J by 0 bases, with 13 bases left in between. Per the germline V gene, CDR1 is SQVTM and CDR2 is ANQGSEA. This CDR3 has 14 residues. CDR3: CSVVGQGSSYEQYF. The CDR3 DNA follows: TGCAGCGTTGTGGGGCAGGGGAGCTCCTACGAGCAGTACTTC.

This chain uses TRBV28 with TRBJ1-1; D is perhaps TRBD1 (6 bases). Germline CDR1 MDHEN, CDR2 SYDVKM. The CDR3 spans 14 residues. V lost 6 bases and J lost 4, with 15 bases in between. The CDR3 region has the DNA TGTGCCAGCAGCTATACAGGGCTAGGCACTGAAGCTTTCTTT. As protein: CASSYTGLGTEAFF.

The table lists this clone with a count of one. V and J are TRBV7-2 and TRBJ2-5; unclear D gene. The CDR3 length is 14 residues. Looked up from germline, CDR1 is SGHTA and CDR2 is FQGNSA. Trimming removed 4 bases from V and 1 base from J, with 10 bases in between. The CDR3 loop reads CASSSLGVQETQYF. For the CDR3, the DNA is TGTGCCAGCAGCTCCCTTGGGGTCCAAGAGACCCAGTACTTC. Full variable domain (rest looked up from reference TRBV7-2 and TRBJ2-5): GAGVSQSPSNKVTEKGKDVELRCDPISGHTALYWYRQSLGQGLEFLIYFQGNSAPDKSGLPSDRFSAERTGGSVSTLTIQRTQQEDSAVYLCASSSLGVQETQYFGPGTRLLVL.

This sequence joins TRBV6-5 and TRBJ1-1; no reliable D call. The CDR3 runs 11 residues. Germline loops: CDR1 MNHEY, CDR2 SVGAGI. The V gene lost 7 bases and the J gene lost 1 base, with 4 bases spanning the gap. CDR3 sequence (DNA): TGTGCCAGCAAGGGGAACACTGAAGCTTTCTTT. It encodes CASKGNTEAFF.

The chain carries TRBV5-1 and TRBJ2-1, with TRBD2 identical over 8 bases. The trim removed 4 bases at V and 0 bases at J, leaving 3 bases unmatched. Looked up from germline, CDR1 is SGHRS and CDR2 is YFSETQ. The CDR3 has 15 residues. CDR3: CASSRGGSSYNEQFF. In nucleotides, the CDR3 is TGCGCCAGCAGCCGCGGGGGGAGCTCCTACAATGAGCAGTTCTTC. The variable domain in full, with the rest retrieved from reference TRBV5-1 and TRBJ2-1, is KAGVTQTPRYLIKTRGQQVTLSCSPISGHRSVSWYQQTPGQGLQFLFEYFSETQRNKGNFPGRFSGRQFSNSRSEMNVSTLELGDSALYLCASSRGGSSYNEQFFGPGTRLTVL.

The chain has TRBV30 and TRBJ2-3; D gene unclear. Per germline, CDR1 GTSNPN and CDR2 SVGIG (reference sequence). V gave up 0 bases and J gave up 2 bases, with 9 bases separating them. This CDR3 spans 14 amino acids. Here the CDR3 reads CAWSVQTATDTQYF. DNA for the CDR3: TGTGCCTGGAGTGTACAAACGGCCACAGATACGCAGTATTTT.

This clone was seen just once. V and J are TRBV11-3 and TRBJ2-1; 9 nucleotides align to TRBD1. This CDR3 has 15 amino acids. V was clipped by 1 base and J by 4 bases; unmatched bases: 2. Germline V gene data show CDR1 as SGHNT and CDR2 as YENEEA. CDR3 amino acids: CASSLGQGGYNEQFF. Here the CDR3 DNA reads TGTGCCAGCAGCTTAGGACAGGGGGGATACAATGAGCAGTTCTTC. Variable domain in full (rest from reference TRBV11-3 and TRBJ2-1): EAGVVQSPRYKIIEKKQPVAFWCNPISGHNTLYWYLQNLGQGPELLIRYENEEAVDDSQLPKDRFSAERLKGVDSTLKIQPAELGDSAVYLCASSLGQGGYNEQFFGPGTRLTVL.

This chain joins TRBV2 and TRBJ2-1, with 12 bases fitting TRBD2. J lost 10 bases, V lost 2 bases, and 6 bases had no gene match. The CDR3 totals 15 residues. Looked up from germline, CDR1 is SNHLY and CDR2 is FYNNEI. The chain's CDR3 is CASSERTSGTVEQFF. CDR3 bases: TGTGCCAGCAGTGAACGGACTAGCGGGACGGTAGAGCAGTTCTTC.

This rearrangement joins TRBV28 to TRBJ1-1; 9 positions agree with TRBD1. The ends lost 7 bases at V and 0 bases at J; junction bases unmatched: 9. CDR1 is MDHEN and CDR2 is SYDVKM in the germline V gene. The CDR3 spans 16 residues. This CDR3 reads CASTLDRGTMNTEAFF. CDR3 nucleotides: TGTGCCAGCACCCTGGACAGGGGTACGATGAACACTGAAGCTTTCTTT.

The V call is TRBV9, the J call TRBJ1-2; 7 nucleotides agree with TRBD1. This CDR3 has 14 residues. CDR1 and CDR2 from the germline V gene are SGDLS and YYNGEE. The V and J ends lost 0 bases and 1 base, in that order; junction bases with no gene match: 0. Written as DNA, the CDR3 is TGTGCCAGCAGCGTAGGGGACAGTAACTATGGCTACACCTTC. The encoded protein is CASSVGDSNYGYTF.

V and J are TRBV11-2 and TRBJ2-3, with a tentative D call TRBD1 (5 bases). This CDR3 comprises 17 residues. V shed 2 bases and J shed 2 bases, with 17 bases lying between them. Germline V gene data show CDR1 as SGHAT and CDR2 as FQNNGV. For the CDR3, the DNA is TGTGCCAGCAGCTTAAGGGGCGACCAGGGAATCACAGATACGCAGTATTTT. Protein product: CASSLRGDQGITDTQYF.

The V and J genes are TRBV5-1 and TRBJ2-7, with a weak D call TRBD2 (5 bases). Germline V gene sequence: CDR1 SGHRS, CDR2 YFSETQ. Trimming took off 5 bases at V and 5 bases at J, with 20 bases between the two ends. CDR3 length equals 15 residues. The CDR3 DNA reads TGCGCCAGCAGTCATGTGGGAGCAGAGGTCCACGAGCAGTACTTC. Translated, it gives CASSHVGAEVHEQYF.

J is TRBJ1-1 and V is TRBV12-3 or TRBV12-4; the D is unclear. This CDR3 is 11 amino acids long. Trimming removed 2 bases from V and 8 bases from J, with 6 bases in between. The chain's CDR3 is CASSLRTEAFF. In DNA, the CDR3 is TGTGCCAGCAGTTTAAGGACGGAAGCTTTCTTT.

The V and J genes are TRBV6-5 and TRBJ2-1; D gene unclear. The V end lost 9 bases, the J end lost 6 bases, and 15 bases lay between the germline ends. CDR1 is MNHEY, CDR2 SVGAGI, per germline. The CDR3 extends over 13 amino acids. CDR3 protein: CASLDTKSNEQFF. The CDR3 DNA is TGTGCCAGTTTGGATACAAAAAGCAATGAGCAGTTCTTC.

CDR3 bases: TGTGCCAGCAGTTTACCGACCCGCGGGAGAGAGGAGACCCAGTACTTC. Translating it yields CASSLPTRGREETQYF. This chain joins TRBV28 and TRBJ2-5; 7 bases line up with TRBD2. CDR1 is MDHEN, CDR2 SYDVKM, per germline. The V segment lost 2 bases and the J segment 5 bases; nucleotides outside the gene matches: 11. The CDR3 is 16 residues long.

The J gene is TRBJ2-1, the V gene TRBV2, with 7 bases that match TRBD2. Germline values: CDR1 SNHLY, CDR2 FYNNEI. J was trimmed by 5 bases and V by 8 bases; bases with no gene match: 6. The CDR3 totals 13 residues. CDR3 amino acids: CASSSAGDNEQFF. Here the CDR3 DNA reads TGTGCCAGCTCCTCGGCGGGGGACAATGAGCAGTTCTTC.

The chain carries TRBV7-2 and TRBJ2-2; 8 bases match TRBD2. This CDR3 has 17 residues. J gave up 1 base and V 5 bases, and 9 bases lay outside the gene matches. In germline, CDR1 is SGHTA, CDR2 FQGNSA. The CDR3 DNA is TGTGCCAGCAGCCCTCGTGGGACTAGGCAGAACACCGGGGAGCTGTTTTTT. Amino acid sequence: CASSPRGTRQNTGELFF. Filled out from reference TRBV7-2 and TRBJ2-2, the complete variable domain reads GAGVSQSPSNKVTEKGKDVELRCDPISGHTALYWYRQSLGQGLEFLIYFQGNSAPDKSGLPSDRFSAERTGGSVSTLTIQRTQQEDSAVYLCASSPRGTRQNTGELFFGEGSRLTVL.

This chain joins TRBV5-5 and TRBJ2-3; 8 bases are shared with TRBD2. CDR1 SGHKS and CDR2 YYEKEE come from the germline V gene (reference sequence). The CDR3 consists of 17 residues. V gave up 4 bases and J gave up 1 base; unmatched junction bases: 11. In DNA, the CDR3 is TGTGCCAGCAGCCCAAGCGGGAGTTGGACCCGCACAGATACGCAGTATTTT. Translation: CASSPSGSWTRTDTQYF.